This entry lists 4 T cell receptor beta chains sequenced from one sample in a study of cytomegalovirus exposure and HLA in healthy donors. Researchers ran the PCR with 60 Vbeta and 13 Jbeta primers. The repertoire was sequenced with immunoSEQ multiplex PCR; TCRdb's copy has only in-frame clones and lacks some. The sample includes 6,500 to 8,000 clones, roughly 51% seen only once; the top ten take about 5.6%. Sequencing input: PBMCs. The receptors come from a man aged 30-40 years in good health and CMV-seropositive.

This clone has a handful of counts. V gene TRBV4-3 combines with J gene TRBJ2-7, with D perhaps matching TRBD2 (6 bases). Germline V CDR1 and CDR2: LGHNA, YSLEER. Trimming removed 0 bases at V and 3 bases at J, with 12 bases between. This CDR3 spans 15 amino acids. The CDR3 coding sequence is TGCGCCAGCAGCCAAGATCTGCTAGCGAACTACGAGCAGTACTTC. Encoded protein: CASSQDLLANYEQYF.

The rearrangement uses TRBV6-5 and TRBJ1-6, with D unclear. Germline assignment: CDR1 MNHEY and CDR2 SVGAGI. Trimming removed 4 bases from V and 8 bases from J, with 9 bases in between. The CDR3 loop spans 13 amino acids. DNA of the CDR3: TGTGCCAGCAGTTCGGAGGCGTATTCACCCCTCCACTTT. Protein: CASSSEAYSPLHF.

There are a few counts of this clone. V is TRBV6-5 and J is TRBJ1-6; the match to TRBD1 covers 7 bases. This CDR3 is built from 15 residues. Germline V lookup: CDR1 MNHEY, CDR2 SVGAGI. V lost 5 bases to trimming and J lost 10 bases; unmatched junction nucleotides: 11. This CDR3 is CASSKDRVSVSPLHF. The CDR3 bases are TGTGCCAGCAGTAAAGACAGGGTGTCGGTCTCACCCCTCCACTTT.

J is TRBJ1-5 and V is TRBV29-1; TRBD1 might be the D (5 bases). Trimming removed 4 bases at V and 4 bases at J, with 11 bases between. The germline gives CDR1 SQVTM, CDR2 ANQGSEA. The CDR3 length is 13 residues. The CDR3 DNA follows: TGCAGCGTTGCACAGGAGATTAATCAGCCCCAGCATTTT. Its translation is CSVAQEINQPQHF.